This is a list of T cell receptor beta chains from one sample in a study of identical twins. TCRdb ran MiXCR on the 5' RACE reads and lists one entry per CDR3 protein. The table lists 500,000 to 550,000 distinct CDR3 sequences, around 20% of them singletons. Another study also made use of these data, one on T cells expressing NK-cell markers.

Material for sequencing was CD4+ T cells sorted from blood. These receptors were taken from a young woman in good health. CDR3s include the opening cysteine and the closing phenylalanine or tryptophan. D genes are given only for firm matches. Expanded clones get a size class; other rows say once, few or many, or leave the size out.

clone_size: many
d_call: -
j_call: TRBJ2-6
v_call: TRBV25-1
cdr3_aa: CASRSSGANVLTF
cdr3_nt: TGTGCCAGCAGAAGCTCTGGGGCCAACGTCCTGACTTTC

clone_size: few
d_call: -
j_call: TRBJ1-4
v_call: TRBV2
cdr3_aa: CASSEARGSLGKLFF
cdr3_nt: TGTGCCAGCAGTGAAGCGAGGGGGTCCTTGGGAAAACTGTTTTTT

clone_size: -
d_call: TRBD2
j_call: TRBJ2-1
v_call: TRBV20-1
cdr3_aa: CSASPSTSGRNEQFF
cdr3_nt: TGCAGTGCTAGTCCTTCGACTAGCGGGAGAAATGAGCAGTTCTTC

clone_size: many
d_call: -
j_call: TRBJ2-1
v_call: TRBV27
cdr3_aa: CASSIQGVRNEQFF
cdr3_nt: TGTGCCAGCAGTATCCAGGGAGTAAGGAATGAGCAGTTCTTC

clone_size: many
d_call: -
j_call: TRBJ1-4
v_call: TRBV12-3/TRBV12-4
cdr3_aa: CASRREKLFF
cdr3_nt: TGTGCCAGCCGGCGGGAAAAACTGTTTTTT

clone_size: -
d_call: -
j_call: TRBJ1-3
v_call: TRBV20-1
cdr3_aa: CSAGAQQGNTIYF
cdr3_nt: TGCAGTGCTGGGGCCCAGCAGGGAAACACCATATATTTT

clone_size: few
d_call: -
j_call: TRBJ2-7
v_call: TRBV6-1
cdr3_aa: CASSRTRGSYEQYF
cdr3_nt: TGTGCCAGCAGCAGGACCAGGGGCTCCTACGAGCAGTACTTC

clone_size: few
d_call: -
j_call: TRBJ2-7
v_call: TRBV20-1
cdr3_aa: CSASPRVFSYEQYF
cdr3_nt: TGCAGTGCTAGCCCCAGGGTTTTTTCCTACGAGCAGTACTTC

clone_size: few
d_call: TRBD1
j_call: TRBJ2-5
v_call: TRBV29-1
cdr3_aa: CSVEDRGRGETQYF
cdr3_nt: TGCAGCGTTGAGGACAGGGGGCGTGGAGAGACCCAGTACTTC

clone_size: -
d_call: -
j_call: TRBJ1-2
v_call: TRBV7-9
cdr3_aa: CASSLSTAYGYTF
cdr3_nt: TGTGCCAGCAGCTTAAGTACAGCCTATGGCTACACCTTC

clone_size: -
d_call: -
j_call: TRBJ2-2
v_call: TRBV5-1
cdr3_aa: CASSLTTTNTGELFF
cdr3_nt: TGCGCCAGCAGCCTTACAACGACGAACACCGGGGAGCTGTTTTTT

clone_size: -
d_call: -
j_call: TRBJ2-7
v_call: TRBV20-1
cdr3_aa: CSARPLYYEQYF
cdr3_nt: TGCAGTGCTAGGCCCCTTTACTACGAGCAGTACTTC

clone_size: once
d_call: -
j_call: TRBJ2-7
v_call: TRBV6-1
cdr3_aa: CASSDRIYEQYF
cdr3_nt: TGTGCCAGCAGTGACAGGATCTACGAGCAGTACTTC

clone_size: -
d_call: -
j_call: TRBJ1-1
v_call: TRBV29-1
cdr3_aa: CSVESGQLNTEAFF
cdr3_nt: TGCAGCGTTGAATCGGGTCAGCTGAACACTGAAGCTTTCTTT

clone_size: -
d_call: -
j_call: TRBJ2-7
v_call: TRBV18
cdr3_aa: CASSPTSGSTYEQYF
cdr3_nt: TGTGCCAGCTCACCTACCTCGGGCAGCACCTACGAGCAGTACTTC

clone_size: -
d_call: -
j_call: TRBJ2-5
v_call: TRBV25-1
cdr3_aa: CASSELGRKQETQYF
cdr3_nt: TGTGCCAGCAGTGAATTGGGACGTAAGCAAGAGACCCAGTACTTC

clone_size: -
d_call: -
j_call: TRBJ1-2
v_call: TRBV20-1
cdr3_aa: CSARASGGGYTF
cdr3_nt: TGCAGTGCTAGAGCGTCGGGGGGGGGCTACACCTTC

clone_size: -
d_call: -
j_call: TRBJ2-7
v_call: TRBV7-6
cdr3_aa: CASSRAGDISYEQYF
cdr3_nt: TGTGCCAGCAGCCGGGCAGGGGACATCTCCTACGAGCAGTACTTC

clone_size: few
d_call: TRBD2
j_call: TRBJ2-1
v_call: TRBV20-1
cdr3_aa: CSADRTSGSSHEQFF
cdr3_nt: TGCAGTGCCGACCGGACTAGCGGGAGTTCCCATGAGCAGTTCTTC

clone_size: -
d_call: -
j_call: TRBJ2-3
v_call: TRBV5-1
cdr3_aa: CASSLAGLIDTQYF
cdr3_nt: TGCGCCAGCAGCTTGGCCGGGTTGATTGATACGCAGTATTTT

clone_size: -
d_call: TRBD2
j_call: TRBJ2-1
v_call: TRBV20-1
cdr3_aa: CSVWTSGVAEQFF
cdr3_nt: TGCAGTGTCTGGACTAGCGGGGTCGCTGAGCAGTTCTTC

clone_size: many
d_call: TRBD2
j_call: TRBJ2-3
v_call: TRBV20-1
cdr3_aa: CSATSGSTDTQYF
cdr3_nt: TGCAGTGCTACTAGCGGGAGCACAGATACGCAGTATTTT

clone_size: -
d_call: -
j_call: TRBJ2-5
v_call: TRBV5-1
cdr3_aa: CASSSTGLWETQYF
cdr3_nt: TGCGCCAGCAGCTCGACAGGCCTCTGGGAGACCCAGTACTTC

clone_size: -
d_call: -
j_call: TRBJ1-1
v_call: TRBV18
cdr3_aa: CASSPQDVELNTEAFF
cdr3_nt: TGTGCCAGCTCACCACAAGACGTAGAGCTGAACACTGAAGCTTTCTTT

clone_size: -
d_call: TRBD2
j_call: TRBJ2-1
v_call: TRBV10-2
cdr3_aa: CASRGAREGRFSEQFF
cdr3_nt: TGCGCCAGCCGGGGGGCGCGGGAGGGCCGTTTCAGTGAGCAGTTCTTC

clone_size: -
d_call: -
j_call: TRBJ1-6
v_call: TRBV11-2
cdr3_aa: CASSLGVTDNSPLHF
cdr3_nt: TGTGCCAGCAGCTTAGGCGTCACGGATAATTCACCCCTCCACTTT

clone_size: -
d_call: TRBD1
j_call: TRBJ2-5
v_call: TRBV6-6
cdr3_aa: CASTPGGWETQYF
cdr3_nt: TGTGCCAGCACTCCAGGGGGTTGGGAGACCCAGTACTTC

clone_size: few
d_call: -
j_call: TRBJ2-1
v_call: TRBV5-1
cdr3_aa: CASSLNYEQFF
cdr3_nt: TGCGCCAGCAGCTTGAACTATGAGCAGTTCTTC

clone_size: -
d_call: TRBD2
j_call: TRBJ2-5
v_call: TRBV5-1
cdr3_aa: CASNGGTYSVTQYF
cdr3_nt: TGCGCCAGCAACGGGGGGACCTATTCGGTGACCCAGTACTTC

clone_size: -
d_call: -
j_call: TRBJ2-6
v_call: TRBV2
cdr3_aa: CASKVGGANVLTF
cdr3_nt: TGTGCCAGCAAAGTCGGTGGGGCCAACGTCCTGACTTTC

clone_size: -
d_call: -
j_call: TRBJ1-1
v_call: TRBV9
cdr3_aa: CASSPLRHPEAFF
cdr3_nt: TGTGCCAGCAGCCCCCTTCGGCATCCTGAAGCTTTCTTT

clone_size: few
d_call: TRBD1
j_call: TRBJ2-1
v_call: TRBV12-3/TRBV12-4
cdr3_aa: CASSLGDSPPDEQFF
cdr3_nt: TGTGCCAGCAGTTTGGGGGACAGCCCTCCCGATGAGCAGTTCTTC

clone_size: -
d_call: -
j_call: TRBJ2-2
v_call: TRBV25-1
cdr3_aa: CASSYRRGGELFF
cdr3_nt: TGTGCCAGCAGTTACAGGCGGGGAGGGGAGCTGTTTTTT

clone_size: -
d_call: -
j_call: TRBJ2-7
v_call: TRBV20-1
cdr3_aa: CSASFGGANEQYF
cdr3_nt: TGCAGTGCTAGTTTTGGGGGGGCCAACGAGCAGTACTTC

clone_size: -
d_call: -
j_call: TRBJ1-4
v_call: TRBV19
cdr3_aa: CATSLGGDEKLFF
cdr3_nt: TGTGCCACCAGCTTAGGGGGAGATGAAAAACTGTTTTTT

clone_size: many
d_call: -
j_call: TRBJ2-3
v_call: TRBV12-3/TRBV12-4
cdr3_aa: CASIPGTRADTQYF
cdr3_nt: TGTGCCAGCATCCCCGGGACAAGAGCCGATACGCAGTATTTT

clone_size: once
d_call: TRBD2
j_call: TRBJ2-5
v_call: TRBV20-1
cdr3_aa: CSGYWSLAGGWKTQYF
cdr3_nt: TGCAGTGGATACTGGTCACTAGCGGGGGGGTGGAAGACCCAGTACTTC

clone_size: -
d_call: -
j_call: TRBJ2-1
v_call: TRBV6-1
cdr3_aa: CASSESPSSYNEQFF
cdr3_nt: TGTGCCAGCAGTGAATCCCCGAGCTCCTACAATGAGCAGTTCTTC

clone_size: once
d_call: -
j_call: TRBJ2-1
v_call: TRBV6-1
cdr3_aa: CASSRLGERNEQFF
cdr3_nt: TGTGCCAGCAGTCGTCTAGGGGAGCGGAATGAGCAGTTCTTC

clone_size: few
d_call: TRBD1
j_call: TRBJ2-1
v_call: TRBV20-1
cdr3_aa: CSVPQGGGNEQFF
cdr3_nt: TGCAGTGTACCACAGGGGGGCGGCAATGAGCAGTTCTTC

clone_size: few
d_call: -
j_call: TRBJ2-2
v_call: TRBV5-1
cdr3_aa: CASSLQGTAGELFF
cdr3_nt: TGCGCCAGCAGCTTGCAGGGTACGGCCGGGGAGCTGTTTTTT

clone_size: many
d_call: -
j_call: TRBJ2-3
v_call: TRBV7-2
cdr3_aa: CASSLFGGGTDTQYF
cdr3_nt: TGTGCCAGCAGCTTATTCGGCGGGGGCACAGATACGCAGTATTTT

clone_size: many
d_call: TRBD2
j_call: TRBJ2-3
v_call: TRBV2
cdr3_aa: CASSGGFAGDADTQYF
cdr3_nt: TGTGCCAGCAGTGGGGGTTTCGCGGGAGACGCGGATACGCAGTATTTT

clone_size: few
d_call: -
j_call: TRBJ1-1
v_call: TRBV4-3
cdr3_aa: CASSQEAGLMNTEAFF
cdr3_nt: TGCGCCAGCAGCCAAGAGGCGGGACTCATGAACACTGAAGCTTTCTTT

clone_size: -
d_call: -
j_call: TRBJ2-3
v_call: TRBV5-1
cdr3_aa: CASSMGLNTDTQYF
cdr3_nt: TGCGCCAGCAGCATGGGACTTAACACAGATACGCAGTATTTT

clone_size: once
d_call: TRBD1
j_call: TRBJ1-4
v_call: TRBV5-1
cdr3_aa: CASRPGTGGEKLFF
cdr3_nt: TGCGCCAGCAGACCCGGGACAGGGGGAGAAAAACTGTTTTTT

clone_size: few
d_call: -
j_call: TRBJ1-1
v_call: TRBV6-1
cdr3_aa: CATARGRGTEAFF
cdr3_nt: TGTGCCACCGCTAGGGGGAGAGGGACTGAAGCTTTCTTT

clone_size: -
d_call: -
j_call: TRBJ1-1
v_call: TRBV6-5
cdr3_aa: CASSYDINTEAFF
cdr3_nt: TGTGCCAGCAGTTACGATATAAACACTGAAGCTTTCTTT

clone_size: -
d_call: TRBD2
j_call: TRBJ2-1
v_call: TRBV6-5
cdr3_aa: CASSYPPLAGGGGEQFF
cdr3_nt: TGTGCCAGCAGTTACCCCCCGCTAGCGGGAGGGGGCGGGGAGCAGTTCTTC

clone_size: once
d_call: TRBD2
j_call: TRBJ2-7
v_call: TRBV6-1
cdr3_aa: CASSEIPSGKYEQYF
cdr3_nt: TGTGCCAGCAGTGAAATCCCTAGCGGGAAATACGAGCAGTACTTC

clone_size: -
d_call: TRBD2
j_call: TRBJ2-3
v_call: TRBV7-2
cdr3_aa: CASSGTSGRADTQYF
cdr3_nt: TGTGCCAGCAGCGGGACTAGCGGGAGGGCAGATACGCAGTATTTT